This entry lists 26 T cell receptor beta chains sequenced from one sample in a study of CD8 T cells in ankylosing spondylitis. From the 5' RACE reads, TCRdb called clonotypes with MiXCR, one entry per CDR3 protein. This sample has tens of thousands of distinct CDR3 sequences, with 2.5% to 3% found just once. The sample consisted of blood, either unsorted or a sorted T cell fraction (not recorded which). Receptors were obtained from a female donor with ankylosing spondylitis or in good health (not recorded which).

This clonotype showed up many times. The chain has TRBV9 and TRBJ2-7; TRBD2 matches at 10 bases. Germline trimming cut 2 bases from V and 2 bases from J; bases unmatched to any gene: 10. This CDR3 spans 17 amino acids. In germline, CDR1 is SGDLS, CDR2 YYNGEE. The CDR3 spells CASSVSGASGSTYEQYF. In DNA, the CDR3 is TGTGCCAGCAGCGTGAGTGGGGCTAGCGGGAGTACCTACGAGCAGTACTTC.

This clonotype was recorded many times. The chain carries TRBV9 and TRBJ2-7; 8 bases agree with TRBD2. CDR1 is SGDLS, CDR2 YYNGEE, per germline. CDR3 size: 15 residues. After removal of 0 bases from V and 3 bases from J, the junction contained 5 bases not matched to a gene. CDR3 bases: TGTGCCAGCAGCGTAGGTACTAGCGGAATCTACGAGCAGTACTTC. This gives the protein CASSVGTSGIYEQYF.

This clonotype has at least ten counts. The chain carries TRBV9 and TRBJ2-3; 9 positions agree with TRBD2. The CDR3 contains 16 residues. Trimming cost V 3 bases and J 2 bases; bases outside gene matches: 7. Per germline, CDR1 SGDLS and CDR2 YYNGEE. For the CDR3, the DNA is TGTGCCAGCAGCGCTCCAGCGGGGGGCATCACAGATACGCAGTATTTT. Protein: CASSAPAGGITDTQYF.

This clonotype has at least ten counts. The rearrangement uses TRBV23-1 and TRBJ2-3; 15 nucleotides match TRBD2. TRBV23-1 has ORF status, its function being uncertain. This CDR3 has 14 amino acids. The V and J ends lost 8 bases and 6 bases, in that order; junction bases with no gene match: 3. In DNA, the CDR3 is TGCGCCAGCTCCGGACTAGCGGGGGGGGATACGCAGTATTTT. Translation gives CASSGLAGGDTQYF.

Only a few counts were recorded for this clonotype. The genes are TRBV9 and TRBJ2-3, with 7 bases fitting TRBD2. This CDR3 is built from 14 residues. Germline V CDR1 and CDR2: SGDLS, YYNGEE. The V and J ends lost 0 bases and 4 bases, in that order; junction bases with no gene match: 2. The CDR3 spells CASSVDLAADTQYF. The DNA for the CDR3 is TGTGCCAGCAGCGTAGACCTAGCGGCAGATACGCAGTATTTT.

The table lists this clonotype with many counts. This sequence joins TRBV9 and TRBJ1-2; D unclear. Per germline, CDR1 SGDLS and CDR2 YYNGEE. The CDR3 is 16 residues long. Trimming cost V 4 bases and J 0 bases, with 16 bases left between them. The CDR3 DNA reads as TGTGCCAGCAGCCACGAAGGGCTGGGGACTAACTATGGCTACACCTTC. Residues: CASSHEGLGTNYGYTF.

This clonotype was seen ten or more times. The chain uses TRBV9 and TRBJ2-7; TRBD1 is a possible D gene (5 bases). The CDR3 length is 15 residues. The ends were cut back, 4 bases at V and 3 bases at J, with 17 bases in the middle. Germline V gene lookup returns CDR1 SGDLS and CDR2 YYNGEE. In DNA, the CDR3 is TGTGCCAGCAGCCCATCACCGACAGCAGGCTACGAGCAGTACTTC. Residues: CASSPSPTAGYEQYF.

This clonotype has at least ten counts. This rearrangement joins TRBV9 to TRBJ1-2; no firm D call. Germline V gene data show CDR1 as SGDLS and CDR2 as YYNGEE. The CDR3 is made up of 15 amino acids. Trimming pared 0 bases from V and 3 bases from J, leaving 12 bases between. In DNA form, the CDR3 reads TGTGCCAGCAGCGTAGATGGCTCGGCGGACTATGGCTACACCTTC. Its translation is CASSVDGSADYGYTF. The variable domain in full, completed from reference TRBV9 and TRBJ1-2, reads DSGVTQTPKHLITATGQRVTLRCSPRSGDLSVYWYQQSLDQGLQFLIQYYNGEERAKGNILERFSAQQFPDLHSELNLSSLELGDSALYFCASSVDGSADYGYTFGSGTRLTVV.

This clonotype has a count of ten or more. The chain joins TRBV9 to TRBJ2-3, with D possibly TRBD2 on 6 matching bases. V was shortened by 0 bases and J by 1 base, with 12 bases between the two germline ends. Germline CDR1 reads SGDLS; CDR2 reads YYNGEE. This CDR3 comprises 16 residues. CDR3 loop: CASSVEIADRTDTQYF. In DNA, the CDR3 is TGTGCCAGCAGCGTAGAGATAGCGGACCGCACAGATACGCAGTATTTT.

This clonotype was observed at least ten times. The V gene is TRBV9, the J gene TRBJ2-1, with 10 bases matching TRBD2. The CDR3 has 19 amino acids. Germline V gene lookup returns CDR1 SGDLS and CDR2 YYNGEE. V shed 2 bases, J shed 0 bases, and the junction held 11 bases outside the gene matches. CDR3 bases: TGTGCCAGCAGCGTGAAACCTAGCGGGAGCCAGGGCTCCTACAATGAGCAGTTCTTC. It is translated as CASSVKPSGSQGSYNEQFF.

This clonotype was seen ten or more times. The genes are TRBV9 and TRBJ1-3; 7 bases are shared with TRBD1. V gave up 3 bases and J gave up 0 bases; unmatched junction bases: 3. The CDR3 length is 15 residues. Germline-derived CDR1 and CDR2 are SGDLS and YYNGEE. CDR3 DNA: TGTGCCAGCAGCGAAAGGACAGGCTCTGGAAACACCATATATTTT. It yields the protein CASSERTGSGNTIYF.

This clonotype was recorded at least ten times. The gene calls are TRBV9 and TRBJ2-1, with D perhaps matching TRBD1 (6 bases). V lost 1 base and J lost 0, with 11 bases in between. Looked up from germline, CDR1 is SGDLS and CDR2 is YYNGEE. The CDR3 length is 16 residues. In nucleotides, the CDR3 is TGTGCCAGCAGCGTAAGAGGGGACAACTCCTACAATGAGCAGTTCTTC. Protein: CASSVRGDNSYNEQFF. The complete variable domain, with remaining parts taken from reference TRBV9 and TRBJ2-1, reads DSGVTQTPKHLITATGQRVTLRCSPRSGDLSVYWYQQSLDQGLQFLIQYYNGEERAKGNILERFSAQQFPDLHSELNLSSLELGDSALYFCASSVRGDNSYNEQFFGPGTRLTVL.

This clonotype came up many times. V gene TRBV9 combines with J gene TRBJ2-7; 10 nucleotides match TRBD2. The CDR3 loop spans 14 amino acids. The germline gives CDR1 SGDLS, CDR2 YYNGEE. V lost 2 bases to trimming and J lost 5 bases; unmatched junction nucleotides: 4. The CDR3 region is CASSVSGRDDEQYF. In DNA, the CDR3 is TGTGCCAGCAGCGTGAGCGGGAGGGATGACGAGCAGTACTTC.

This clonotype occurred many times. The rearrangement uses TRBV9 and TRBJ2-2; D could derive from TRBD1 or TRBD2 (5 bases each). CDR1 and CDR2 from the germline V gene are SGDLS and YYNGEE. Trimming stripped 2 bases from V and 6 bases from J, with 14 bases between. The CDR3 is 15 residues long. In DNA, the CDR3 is TGTGCCAGCAGCGTGACGGGGACCCACCCCGGGGAGCTGTTTTTT. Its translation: CASSVTGTHPGELFF.

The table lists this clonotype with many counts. CDR3 nucleotide sequence: TGTGCCAGCAGCGTAGAAGCGGGGGGGCCAGATACGCAGTATTTT. Protein product: CASSVEAGGPDTQYF. The rearrangement links TRBV9 to TRBJ2-3; 10 positions match TRBD2. The CDR3 has 15 residues. V trimming: 0 bases; J trimming: 4 bases; junction bases outside the gene matches: 2. Germline lookup yields CDR1 SGDLS and CDR2 YYNGEE.

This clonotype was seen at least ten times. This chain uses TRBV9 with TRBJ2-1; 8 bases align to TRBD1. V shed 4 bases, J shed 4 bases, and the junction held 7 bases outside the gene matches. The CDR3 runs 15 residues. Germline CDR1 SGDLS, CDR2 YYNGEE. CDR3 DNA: TGTGCCAGCAGCCTCGGACAGGGTGAATACAATGAGCAGTTCTTC. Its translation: CASSLGQGEYNEQFF.

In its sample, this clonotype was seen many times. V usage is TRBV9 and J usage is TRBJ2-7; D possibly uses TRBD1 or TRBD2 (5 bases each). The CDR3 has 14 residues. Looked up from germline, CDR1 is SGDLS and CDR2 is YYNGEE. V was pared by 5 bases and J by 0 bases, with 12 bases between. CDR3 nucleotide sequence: TGTGCCAGCAGTGACGGGGCGAACTCCTACGAGCAGTACTTC. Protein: CASSDGANSYEQYF.

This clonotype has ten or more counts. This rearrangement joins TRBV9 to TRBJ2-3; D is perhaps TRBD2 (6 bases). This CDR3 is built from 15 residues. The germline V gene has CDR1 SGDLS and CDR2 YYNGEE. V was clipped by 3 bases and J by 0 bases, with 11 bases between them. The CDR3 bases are TGTGCCAGCAGCGGAGCGGGTTTGAGCACAGATACGCAGTATTTT. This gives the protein CASSGAGLSTDTQYF.

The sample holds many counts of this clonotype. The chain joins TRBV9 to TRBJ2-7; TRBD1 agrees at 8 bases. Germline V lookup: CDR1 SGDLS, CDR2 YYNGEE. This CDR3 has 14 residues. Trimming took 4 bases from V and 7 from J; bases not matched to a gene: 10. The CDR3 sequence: CASSKDRVGQEQYF. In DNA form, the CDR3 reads TGTGCCAGCAGCAAGGACAGGGTGGGTCAGGAGCAGTACTTC.

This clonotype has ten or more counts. CDR3 protein: CASSPGLLAGAYEQYF. As DNA, the CDR3 is TGTGCCAGCAGCCCAGGTTTACTAGCGGGGGCCTACGAGCAGTACTTC. The rearrangement joins TRBV9 to TRBJ2-7; 11 bases are shared with TRBD2. Germline lookup yields CDR1 SGDLS and CDR2 YYNGEE. This CDR3 region has 16 residues. J gave up 2 bases and V 4 bases, and 8 bases lay outside the gene matches. Full variable domain (missing parts from reference TRBV9 and TRBJ2-7): DSGVTQTPKHLITATGQRVTLRCSPRSGDLSVYWYQQSLDQGLQFLIQYYNGEERAKGNILERFSAQQFPDLHSELNLSSLELGDSALYFCASSPGLLAGAYEQYFGPGTRLTVT.

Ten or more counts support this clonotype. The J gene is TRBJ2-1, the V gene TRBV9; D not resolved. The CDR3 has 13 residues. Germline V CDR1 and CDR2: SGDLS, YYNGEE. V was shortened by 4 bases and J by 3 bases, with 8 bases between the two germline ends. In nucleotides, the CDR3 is TGTGCCAGCAGCCCAGAGCTCTACAATGAGCAGTTCTTC. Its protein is CASSPELYNEQFF.

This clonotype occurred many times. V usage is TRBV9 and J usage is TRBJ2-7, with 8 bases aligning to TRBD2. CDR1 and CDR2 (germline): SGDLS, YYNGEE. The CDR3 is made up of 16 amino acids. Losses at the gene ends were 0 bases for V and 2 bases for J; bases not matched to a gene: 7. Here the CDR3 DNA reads TGTGCCAGCAGCGTAGGAACTAGCGGAAATACCTACGAGCAGTACTTC. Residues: CASSVGTSGNTYEQYF.

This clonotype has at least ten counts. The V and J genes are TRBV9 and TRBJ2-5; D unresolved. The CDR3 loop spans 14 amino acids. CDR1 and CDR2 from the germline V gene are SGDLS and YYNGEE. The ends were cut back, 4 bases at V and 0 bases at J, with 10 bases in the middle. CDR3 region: CASSPSPNQETQYF. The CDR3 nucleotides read TGTGCCAGCAGCCCCTCTCCAAACCAAGAGACCCAGTACTTC.

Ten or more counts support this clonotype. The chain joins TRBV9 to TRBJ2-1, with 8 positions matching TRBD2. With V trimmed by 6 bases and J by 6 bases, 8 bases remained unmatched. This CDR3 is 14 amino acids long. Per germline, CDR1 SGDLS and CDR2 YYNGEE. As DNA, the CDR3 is TGTGCCAGCACTCCACGGGAGGGTACCAATGAGCAGTTCTTC. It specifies CASTPREGTNEQFF.

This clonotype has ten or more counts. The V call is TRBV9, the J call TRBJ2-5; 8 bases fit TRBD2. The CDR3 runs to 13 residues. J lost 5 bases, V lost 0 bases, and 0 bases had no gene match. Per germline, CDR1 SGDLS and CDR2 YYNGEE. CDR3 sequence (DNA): TGTGCCAGCAGCGTAGCTAGCGGGGAGACCCAGTACTTC. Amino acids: CASSVASGETQYF. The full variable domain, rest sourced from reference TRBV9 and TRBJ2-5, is DSGVTQTPKHLITATGQRVTLRCSPRSGDLSVYWYQQSLDQGLQFLIQYYNGEERAKGNILERFSAQQFPDLHSELNLSSLELGDSALYFCASSVASGETQYFGPGTRLLVL.

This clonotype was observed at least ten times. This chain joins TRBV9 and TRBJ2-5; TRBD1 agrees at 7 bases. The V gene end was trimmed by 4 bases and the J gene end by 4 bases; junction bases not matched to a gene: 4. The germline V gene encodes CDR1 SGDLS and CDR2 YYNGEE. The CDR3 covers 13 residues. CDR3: CASSTRQGETQYF. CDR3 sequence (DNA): TGTGCCAGCAGCACCCGACAGGGAGAGACCCAGTACTTC.